This paragraph covers one T cell receptor beta chain sequence. This entry comes from a study of blood T cell repertoires in COVID-19. On the study more broadly: From T cells, B-cell-depleted T cells, or PBMCs came the material, which was cDNA or gDNA.

Study processing details: Estimated nucleated cell counts came from reference gene primer amplification. Clones were sequenced by immunoSEQ multiplex PCR, and TCRdb holds only the in-frame ones, with some missing. The DNA was the basis for D and trimming; V, J and clone size are from that table. The data contain over 55,000 clones, approximately 92% of them singletons. The TCR comes from a man aged 60 to 75 with acute or convalescent COVID-19. The sequenced sample was peripheral blood.

CDR3 DNA sequence: TGTGCCAGCAGTTCGTCCCGGGACAGGGGAACCTATGGCTACACCTTC. This gives the protein CASSSSRDRGTYGYTF. The genes are TRBV6-2 or TRBV6-3 and TRBJ1-2, with 10 bases aligning to TRBD1. Per the germline V gene, CDR1 is MNHEY and CDR2 is SVGEGT. The J segment lost 4 bases and the V segment lost 4 bases, leaving 9 bases of the junction unmatched. The CDR3 consists of 16 residues.